The 27 T cell receptor beta chains given below trace back to one sample, sequenced in a study of OX40 agonist ivuxolimab in advanced cancers. Library preparation was by the immunoSEQ multiplex PCR assay. TCRdb limited this immuneACCESS table to in-frame rearrangements with V and J called. A share of clones is missing; checked studies link under half to unresolved V genes, and the rest is unexplained. This sample lists tens of thousands of clones; 84% were detected once. 1.5% to 2% of the sample goes to the ten largest clones. Sequencing was performed on CD4+ or CD8+ T cells sorted from blood, taken in a trial of the OX40 agonist ivuxolimab. These receptor sequences come from an adult with an advanced solid tumor such as melanoma, head and neck, liver or kidney cancer.

CDR3 DNA: TGTGCCAGCAGCGTAGGTATCGGGGCGGGCCTGAACACTGAAGCTTTCTTT. Protein product: CASSVGIGAGLNTEAFF. This chain connects TRBV9 to TRBJ1-1; TRBD1 is a possible D gene (5 bases). This CDR3 is built from 17 residues. V was pared by 0 bases and J by 0 bases, with 15 bases between. Germline V gene data show CDR1 as SGDLS and CDR2 as YYNGEE.

V is TRBV6-5 and J is TRBJ1-1; TRBD1 is a possible D gene (5 bases). CDR1 MNHEY and CDR2 SVGAGI come from the germline V gene. The CDR3 runs to 15 residues. Trimming took 6 bases from V and 1 from J, leaving 15 bases between them. Written as DNA, the CDR3 is TGTGCCAGCAGGTACCCCGGGACGGCGAACACTGAAGCTTTCTTT. Protein: CASRYPGTANTEAFF.

The chain uses TRBV7-2 and TRBJ1-4, with D possibly matching TRBD1 (5 bases). This CDR3 contains 15 residues. V was clipped by 1 base and J by 3 bases, with 9 bases between them. Germline assignment: CDR1 SGHTA and CDR2 FQGNSA. CDR3 protein: CASSLGDSSNEKLFF. The CDR3 DNA follows: TGTGCCAGCAGCTTAGGAGACAGCTCTAATGAAAAACTGTTTTTT.

A single count supports this clone. This rearrangement joins TRBV5-1 to TRBJ1-1; possibly TRBD1 for D (5 bases). The CDR3 runs 15 residues. Trimming left V 2 bases short and J 4 bases short, with 15 bases between. Germline CDR1 reads SGHRS; CDR2 reads YFSETQ. CDR3 coding DNA: TGCGCCAGCAGCTTTTCGGGCGGGGGTGGCACTGAAGCTTTCTTT. It specifies CASSFSGGGGTEAFF.

J is TRBJ2-5 and V is TRBV28, with 9 bases aligning to TRBD1. The CDR3 has 14 residues. CDR1 and CDR2 from the germline V gene are MDHEN and SYDVKM. With V trimmed by 9 bases and J by 4 bases, 9 bases remained unmatched. The CDR3, as DNA: TGTGCCAGTACAGGGGGCCCTCTAGGAGAGACCCAGTACTTC. It translates to CASTGGPLGETQYF.

This chain joins TRBV10-3 and TRBJ1-3; 11 nucleotides line up with TRBD1. Germline V lookup: CDR1 ENHRY, CDR2 SYGVKD. Unmatched junction bases numbered 4, after V lost 6 bases and J lost 6 bases. The CDR3 consists of 14 residues. The CDR3 spells CAIRRTGGENTIYF. CDR3 DNA: TGTGCCATCAGGAGGACAGGGGGCGAAAACACCATATATTTT.

This chain uses TRBV29-1 with TRBJ2-5; TRBD2 matches at 7 bases. V shed 5 bases, J shed 3 bases, and the junction held 9 bases outside the gene matches. CDR3 length equals 14 residues. Germline CDR1 is SQVTM and CDR2 is ANQGSEA. CDR3 loop: CSVWGGLLKETQYF. CDR3 bases: TGCAGCGTTTGGGGAGGGCTCCTTAAAGAGACCCAGTACTTC.

The chain uses TRBV7-2 and TRBJ1-2, with D tentatively TRBD1 (5 bases). V lost 1 base, J lost 7 bases, and 16 bases lay in between. The CDR3 is made up of 15 amino acids. CDR1 and CDR2 from the germline V gene are SGHTA and FQGNSA. The CDR3 loop is CASSLVRGVEAGYTF. CDR3 DNA: TGTGCCAGCAGCTTAGTGCGAGGGGTTGAAGCTGGCTACACCTTC.

The chain employs TRBV30 and TRBJ1-6; D is ambiguous. The CDR3 has 14 amino acids. Germline V CDR1 and CDR2: GTSNPN, SVGIG (reference sequence). Trimming stripped 5 bases from V and 0 bases from J, with 8 bases between. CDR3 sequence (DNA): TGTGCCTGGTCGACGAGCTCCTATAATTCACCCCTCCACTTT. Translation: CAWSTSSYNSPLHF.

The sample holds many counts of this clone. The V and J genes are TRBV4-3 and TRBJ1-1, with TRBD1 as a possible D gene (5 bases). The germline V and J ends were trimmed by 5 bases and 2 bases, with 15 bases remaining between them. The V gene's germline CDR1 is LGHNA and CDR2 YSLEER. The CDR3 is 15 amino acids. The CDR3 loop reads CASSASGDGNTEAFF. The CDR3 coding sequence is TGCGCCAGCAGCGCAAGCGGGGACGGTAACACTGAAGCTTTCTTT.

This clone was seen just once. V is TRBV29-1 and J is TRBJ2-3, with D possibly being TRBD1 (6 bases). The V gene lost 6 bases and the J gene lost 1 base, with 20 bases spanning the gap. Germline V gives CDR1 SQVTM, CDR2 ANQGSEA. The CDR3 totals 16 residues. Here the CDR3 DNA reads TGCAGCGTCCACATCACCGGGACACCAGGCACAGATACGCAGTATTTT. Protein product: CSVHITGTPGTDTQYF.

V is TRBV15 and J is TRBJ1-6; TRBD1 matches at 10 bases. Trimming took 6 bases from V and 9 from J; bases not matched to a gene: 5. CDR3 length: 14 amino acids. Looked up from germline, CDR1 is LNHNV and CDR2 is YYDKDF (reference sequence). CDR3 bases: TGTGCCACCAGAAAGGGGACAGGGGTTTCACCCCTCCACTTT. Translating it yields CATRKGTGVSPLHF.

This clone occurred a few times. This chain uses TRBV19 with TRBJ2-2, with TRBD2 identical over 11 bases. Germline-derived CDR1 and CDR2 are LNHDA and SQIVND (reference sequence). The junction had 6 bases not matched to a gene; V was cut back by 6 bases and J by 6 bases. The CDR3 spans 15 residues. The CDR3 spells CASRNSGGASGELFF. The CDR3, as DNA: TGTGCCAGTAGAAATAGCGGGGGGGCCTCCGGGGAGCTGTTTTTT.

DNA of the CDR3: TGTGCTAGTGGTTTGACTTCCGGGACAGGGGACAATCAGCCCCAGCATTTT. Translated, it gives CASGLTSGTGDNQPQHF. The rearrangement links TRBV12-5 to TRBJ1-5; 10 bases align to TRBD1. Losses at the gene ends were 2 bases for V and 3 bases for J; bases not matched to a gene: 7. CDR1 and CDR2 (germline): LGHNT, FRNRAP. CDR3 size: 17 residues.

The chain uses TRBV4-3 and TRBJ1-5, with D perhaps TRBD1 (6 bases). The CDR3 is made up of 14 amino acids. Germline V CDR1 and CDR2: LGHNA, YSLEER. With 4 bases removed from V and 6 bases from J, the gap between germline ends came to 13 bases. CDR3 in DNA: TGCGCCAGCAGCCTTGAAGGGGGGAGTCAGCCCCAGCATTTT. This encodes CASSLEGGSQPQHF.

This clone appeared a few times. The gene calls are TRBV7-2 and TRBJ1-6, with 9 bases matching TRBD1. The length of the CDR3 is 15 residues. Unmatched junction bases numbered 5, after V lost 5 bases and J lost 6 bases. Germline CDR1 reads SGHTA; CDR2 reads FQGNSA. This chain's CDR3 is CASSPGTGLNSPLHF. The DNA of the CDR3 is TGTGCCAGCAGCCCAGGGACAGGGCTTAATTCACCCCTCCACTTT.

This clone has just one count. This chain links TRBV5-1 with TRBJ1-4, with D perhaps TRBD1 (6 bases). This CDR3 comprises 14 residues. CDR1 SGHRS and CDR2 YFSETQ come from the germline V gene. V shed 2 bases and J shed 8 bases, with 13 bases lying between them. CDR3 DNA: TGCGCCAGCAGCTTCGGGGGGGGCGACGAAAAACTGTTTTTT. Its translation is CASSFGGGDEKLFF.

V usage is TRBV19 and J usage is TRBJ2-1; D possibly matches TRBD1 or TRBD2 (5 bases each). The CDR3 is 13 residues long. Germline-derived CDR1 and CDR2 are LNHDA and SQIVND (reference sequence). Trimming removed 2 bases from V and 9 bases from J, with 11 bases in between. This chain's CDR3 is CASSILEGIEQFF. Written as DNA, the CDR3 is TGTGCCAGTAGTATACTCGAGGGGATTGAGCAGTTCTTC.

This clone was observed a handful of times. The genes are TRBV11-1 and TRBJ1-1; no clear D gene. From germline, CDR1 is SGHAT and CDR2 FQDESV (reference sequence). V was clipped by 3 bases and J by 0 bases, with 5 bases between them. The CDR3 consists of 13 residues. CDR3 residues: CASSFEMNTEAFF. The CDR3 DNA is TGTGCCAGCAGCTTCGAAATGAACACTGAAGCTTTCTTT.

The sample holds a few counts of this clone. The chain links TRBV4-1 to TRBJ1-2; 7 bases line up with TRBD1. Trimming took 0 bases from V and 8 from J; bases not matched to a gene: 6. The CDR3 spans 14 residues. Germline V gene data show CDR1 as MGHRA and CDR2 as YSYEKL. The CDR3 loop is CASSQDTQGMGYTF. CDR3 nucleotides: TGCGCCAGCAGCCAAGATACACAGGGGATGGGCTACACCTTC.

This sequence joins TRBV10-2 and TRBJ2-2; D may correspond to TRBD1 or TRBD2 (6 bases each). The CDR3 extends over 13 amino acids. From germline, CDR1 is WSHSY and CDR2 SAAADI. V was trimmed by 7 bases and J by 5 bases, leaving 11 bases between them. The CDR3 region has the DNA TGCGCCAGCATCATAGGGGGGACCGGGGAGCTGTTTTTT. Amino acid sequence: CASIIGGTGELFF.

V gene TRBV5-1 combines with J gene TRBJ1-6; 9 bases align to TRBD1. The CDR3 covers 14 residues. V dropped 4 bases and J dropped 7; count of bases not matched to a gene: 3. Germline V CDR1 and CDR2: SGHRS, YFSETQ. The CDR3 DNA reads TGCGCCAGCAGCCTCGGACAGGGGAATTCACCCCTCCACTTT. The encoded protein is CASSLGQGNSPLHF.

The genes are TRBV5-1 and TRBJ2-7; D may be TRBD2 (5 bases). CDR3 length: 15 residues. V lost 1 base, J lost 11 bases, and 22 bases lay in between. The germline V gene has CDR1 SGHRS and CDR2 YFSETQ. CDR3 in amino acids: CASSLMSGSGRREYF. The CDR3 nucleotides read TGCGCCAGCAGCTTGATGTCGGGGAGTGGTAGGAGAGAGTACTTC. The whole variable domain, filled in from reference TRBV5-1 and TRBJ2-7, reads KAGVTQTPRYLIKTRGQQVTLSCSPISGHRSVSWYQQTPGQGLQFLFEYFSETQRNKGNFPGRFSGRQFSNSRSEMNVSTLELGDSALYLCASSLMSGSGRREYFGPGTRLTVT.

The chain couples TRBV11-2 to TRBJ2-7; 7 bases map to TRBD1. Germline V lookup: CDR1 SGHAT, CDR2 FQNNGV. This CDR3 region has 15 residues. With 6 bases clipped from V and 5 bases from J, the junction kept 13 bases outside the gene matches. In DNA form, the CDR3 reads TGTGCCAGCAGGTCACTCCGGGACAGACCCCACGAGCAGTACTTC. It codes for CASRSLRDRPHEQYF.

This clone was counted a single time. CDR3 bases: TGCGCCAGCAGCTTGCCCCCCGGGTTACCAGATACGCAGTATTTT. It translates to CASSLPPGLPDTQYF. The chain employs TRBV5-1 and TRBJ2-3; D unresolved. The germline V gene has CDR1 SGHRS and CDR2 YFSETQ. The CDR3 sequence is 15 residues long. V lost 1 base and J lost 4, with 13 bases in between. Using reference TRBV5-1 and TRBJ2-3 for the parts outside the CDR3, the full variable domain is KAGVTQTPRYLIKTRGQQVTLSCSPISGHRSVSWYQQTPGQGLQFLFEYFSETQRNKGNFPGRFSGRQFSNSRSEMNVSTLELGDSALYLCASSLPPGLPDTQYFGPGTRLTVL.

The chain combines TRBV28 with TRBJ1-5; tentative D call: TRBD1 (5 bases). Germline V gene data show CDR1 as MDHEN and CDR2 as SYDVKM. V lost 6 bases to trimming and J lost 3 bases, with 18 bases between them. The CDR3 is made up of 16 amino acids. The CDR3 here is CASRHTTRGFNQPQHF. CDR3 coding DNA: TGTGCCAGCAGACATACGACCCGGGGGTTCAATCAGCCCCAGCATTTT.

The gene calls are TRBV9 and TRBJ2-1; TRBD2 matches 12 bases. There are 15 residues in the CDR3. Germline CDR1 and CDR2: SGDLS and YYNGEE. J lost 5 bases, V lost 0 bases, and 0 bases had no gene match. The CDR3 region has the DNA TGTGCCAGCAGCGTAGGACTAGCGGGGGACAATGAGCAGTTCTTC. It encodes CASSVGLAGDNEQFF.